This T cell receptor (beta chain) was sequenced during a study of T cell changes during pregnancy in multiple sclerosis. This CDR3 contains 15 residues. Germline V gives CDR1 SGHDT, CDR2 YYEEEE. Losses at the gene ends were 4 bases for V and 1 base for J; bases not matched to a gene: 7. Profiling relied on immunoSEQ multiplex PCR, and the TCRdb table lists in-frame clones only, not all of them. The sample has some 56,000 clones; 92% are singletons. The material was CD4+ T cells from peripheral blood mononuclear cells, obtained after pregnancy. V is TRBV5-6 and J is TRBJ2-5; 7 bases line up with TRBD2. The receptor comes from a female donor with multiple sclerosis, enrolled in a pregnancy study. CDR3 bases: TGTGCCAGCAGCCTGGGAGGGCGGACCCAAGAGACCCAGTACTTC. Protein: CASSLGGRTQETQYF.